Each of the 21 T cell receptor beta chains below was sequenced from the same sample in a study of T cell repertoires in cytomegalovirus infection. TCRdb re-called the reads through MiXCR, storing one row per CDR3 protein. The data hold roughly 320,000 distinct CDR3 sequences, with approximately 10% observed a single time. The specimen sequenced was PBMCs. Source of these receptors: a human donor in good health (CMV status not recorded). Some clones in this sample may be carry-over from other donors' samples.

This clonotype was detected a few times. The rearrangement uses TRBV27 and TRBJ2-5; TRBD1 might be the D (6 bases). Trimming shortened V by 2 bases and J by 6 bases, and 10 bases separated the two germline ends. The CDR3 contains 13 residues. CDR1 MNHEY and CDR2 SMNVEV come from the germline V gene (reference sequence). CDR3 sequence (DNA): TGTGCCAGCAGTTTAACAGGGATGCAGACCCAGTACTTC. Residues: CASSLTGMQTQYF.

There are many counts of this clonotype. The rearrangement uses TRBV12-3 or TRBV12-4 and TRBJ2-2; 12 bases are shared with TRBD2. The trim removed 6 bases at V and 1 base at J, leaving 3 bases unmatched. The CDR3 runs 16 residues. Here the CDR3 reads CASRPGLAGNTGELFF. The CDR3 DNA follows: TGTGCCAGCAGACCGGGACTAGCGGGGAACACCGGGGAGCTGTTTTTT.

As regards this clonotype: This could be a read error, since a much larger clone is one nucleotide away. This rearrangement joins TRBV18 to TRBJ1-2, with D unresolved. This CDR3 comprises 15 residues. Germline CDR1 is KGHSH and CDR2 is LQKENI. The CDR3, as DNA: TGTGCCAGCTCACCAAGGCCCGGACCCAACTATGGCTACGCCTTC. As protein: CASSPRPGPNYGYAF.

This clonotype has at least ten counts. V usage is TRBV6-6 and J usage is TRBJ1-5, with D unresolved. Per germline, CDR1 MNHNY and CDR2 SVGAGI (reference sequence). V shed 7 bases and J shed 4 bases, with 17 bases lying between them. The CDR3 runs 15 residues. DNA of the CDR3: TGTGCCAGCAATCCTGGCTCAGGAAGGAATCAGCCCCAGCATTTT. Protein sequence: CASNPGSGRNQPQHF.

The sample holds many counts of this clonotype. The chain recombines TRBV7-2 with TRBJ1-1, with D unresolved. The CDR3 covers 14 residues. Germline V gives CDR1 SGHTA, CDR2 FQGNSA. Trimming took off 3 bases at V and 3 bases at J, with 11 bases between the two ends. CDR3 nucleotide sequence: TGTGCCAGCAGCTTCGGACGCCTAGACACTGAAGCTTTCTTT. Translation gives CASSFGRLDTEAFF.

There are many counts of this clonotype. The chain joins TRBV5-1 to TRBJ2-2; tentative D call: TRBD1 (8 bases). This CDR3 contains 16 residues. The ends were cut back, 3 bases at V and 1 base at J, with 13 bases in the middle. Germline CDR1 reads SGHRS; CDR2 reads YFSETQ. The CDR3 sequence: CASSSGGQVNTGELFF. The DNA for the CDR3 is TGCGCCAGCAGCTCGGGGGGACAGGTGAACACCGGGGAGCTGTTTTTT.

About this clonotype: Given a much more abundant clone one base away, this may be a read error. Lacking the conserved final phenylalanine or tryptophan, this CDR3 likely reflects a read error. The rearrangement uses TRBV27 and TRBJ2-4, with D possibly called TRBD1 or TRBD2 (5 bases each). There are 14 residues in the CDR3. V lost 3 bases to trimming and J lost 2 bases, with 8 bases between them. CDR1 and CDR2 (germline): MNHEY, SMNVEV (reference sequence). The CDR3 region is CASSFGGPKNIQYI. The CDR3 DNA sequence: TGTGCCAGCAGTTTTGGGGGACCCAAAAACATTCAGTACATC.

This clonotype was found many times. The chain is built from TRBV6-6 and TRBJ2-5, with D perhaps being TRBD1 or TRBD2 (5 bases each). The V gene lost 6 bases and the J gene lost 2 bases, with 13 bases spanning the gap. The germline V gene encodes CDR1 MNHNY and CDR2 SVGAGI (reference sequence). The CDR3 is 14 amino acids. The DNA of the CDR3 is TGTGCCAGCAGACTAGGACACTCACAAGAGACCCAGTACTTC. It yields the protein CASRLGHSQETQYF.

This clonotype was counted a few times. This chain connects TRBV2 to TRBJ2-3, with D possibly matching TRBD1 (6 bases). The V end lost 6 bases, the J end lost 6 bases, and 19 bases lay between the germline ends. This CDR3 spans 15 amino acids. The germline CDR1 and CDR2 sequences are SNHLY and FYNNEI. The CDR3 DNA is TGTGCCAGCAGGGATTCAGACGTTCAGGGGGATACGCAGTATTTT. This codes for CASRDSDVQGDTQYF.

This clonotype occurred many times. V is TRBV7-2 and J is TRBJ1-1; D possibly corresponds to TRBD1 (5 bases). This CDR3 region has 15 residues. With 5 bases removed from V and 1 base from J, the gap between germline ends came to 14 bases. Looked up from germline, CDR1 is SGHTA and CDR2 is FQGNSA. This chain's CDR3 is CASSTFGTGNTEAFF. CDR3 nucleotide sequence: TGTGCCAGCAGCACCTTTGGGACGGGGAACACTGAAGCTTTCTTT.

This clonotype has ten or more counts. V and J are TRBV6-5 and TRBJ2-1; no definite D call. The CDR3 length is 13 residues. Per germline, CDR1 MNHEY and CDR2 SVGAGI. V was trimmed by 0 bases and J by 2 bases, leaving 2 bases between them. CDR3 DNA sequence: TGTGCCAGCAGTTACTCGGCCTACAATGAGCAGTTCTTC. Translating it yields CASSYSAYNEQFF.

This clonotype was seen ten or more times. This chain uses TRBV28 with TRBJ2-5, with a tentative D call TRBD1 (5 bases). The CDR3 runs 17 residues. Trimming pared 5 bases from V and 3 bases from J, leaving 22 bases between. CDR1 MDHEN and CDR2 SYDVKM come from the germline V gene. The CDR3 spells CASSPRTLAFREETQYF. In DNA, the CDR3 is TGTGCCAGCAGTCCGAGGACCCTCGCCTTCAGGGAAGAGACCCAGTACTTC.

There are many counts of this clonotype. The chain employs TRBV6-2 or TRBV6-3 and TRBJ2-2; D is unresolved. This CDR3 has 13 amino acids. V dropped 4 bases and J dropped 11 bases, with 14 bases sitting between them. The V gene's germline CDR1 is MNHEY and CDR2 SVGEGT. The CDR3 DNA reads TGTGCCAGCAGTTCCCCCATGGGTTTAGAGCTGTTTTTT. It yields the protein CASSSPMGLELFF.

The sample holds many counts of this clonotype. The chain couples TRBV28 to TRBJ1-6, with D perhaps matching TRBD1 (6 bases). This CDR3 comprises 15 residues. Trimming removed 8 bases from V and 7 bases from J, with 18 bases in between. CDR1 and CDR2 (germline): MDHEN, SYDVKM. This chain's CDR3 is CASSGAWGENSPLHF. The CDR3 DNA sequence: TGTGCCAGCTCGGGGGCGTGGGGTGAGAATTCACCCCTCCACTTT.

As for this clonotype: A read error may explain this, as a much larger clone is one base away. The chain recombines TRBV14 with TRBJ1-2, with D possibly being TRBD1 (6 bases). CDR1 and CDR2 (germline): SGHDN, FVKESK. The length of the CDR3 is 13 residues. CDR3 residues: CASNQAGVPGYTF. CDR3 DNA: TGTGCCAGCAACCAAGCAGGGGTACCTGGCTACACCTTC.

This clonotype was detected many times. The gene calls are TRBV2 and TRBJ2-5, with TRBD1 as a possible D gene (6 bases). The CDR3 contains 14 residues. The V gene's germline CDR1 is SNHLY and CDR2 FYNNEI. V lost 4 bases and J lost 1, with 10 bases in between. DNA of the CDR3: TGTGCCAGCAGTGCACAGGGCGCCCAAGAGACCCAGTACTTC. It specifies CASSAQGAQETQYF.

The genes are TRBV7-9 and TRBJ2-7, with D hard to call. This CDR3 has 13 residues. The V and J ends lost 5 bases and 3 bases respectively, with 11 bases between them. The V gene's germline CDR1 is SEHNR and CDR2 FQNEAQ (reference sequence). The CDR3 reads CASSDTSGYEQYF. The CDR3 DNA reads as TGTGCCAGCAGCGACACGTCGGGCTACGAGCAGTACTTC.

This clonotype was picked up many times. The chain couples TRBV7-2 to TRBJ1-2; the D gene is possibly TRBD1 (6 bases). CDR1 is SGHTA and CDR2 is FQGNSA in the germline V gene. This CDR3 has 15 residues. V gave up 1 base and J gave up 4 bases, with 13 bases separating them. The CDR3 coding sequence is TGTGCCAGCAGCTTAGGACTTTACAGGGTCTATGGCTACACCTTC. It is translated as CASSLGLYRVYGYTF.

There are many counts of this clonotype. The chain recombines TRBV6-2 or TRBV6-3 with TRBJ2-2; D is perhaps TRBD1 (6 bases). The CDR3 is made up of 20 amino acids. Germline CDR1 and CDR2: MNHEY and SVGEGT. Trimming took 7 bases from V and 0 from J, leaving 27 bases between them. The DNA of the CDR3 is TGTGCCAGCAAAAAACCGTTGGCGAGACAGGAAGTAACGAACACCGGGGAGCTGTTTTTT. Protein product: CASKKPLARQEVTNTGELFF.

This clonotype has only a few counts. The genes are TRBV2 and TRBJ2-6; D uncertain. CDR3 length: 16 amino acids. With 9 bases removed from V and 0 bases from J, the gap between germline ends came to 15 bases. CDR1 SNHLY and CDR2 FYNNEI come from the germline V gene. As DNA, the CDR3 is TGTGCCAGGACGGTCCCCTCCTACTCTGGGGCCAACGTCCTGACTTTC. Its protein is CARTVPSYSGANVLTF.

For this clonotype: This may come from a read error, since a much larger clone is one base off. The genes are TRBV6-2 or TRBV6-3 and TRBJ2-1; 11 positions agree with TRBD1. Looked up from germline, CDR1 is MNHEY and CDR2 is SVGEGT. CDR3 length: 13 residues. The CDR3 spells CASSGQGGNVQFF. The CDR3 DNA is TGTGCCAGCTCGGGACAGGGGGGCAATGTGCAGTTCTTC.